This entry lists 6 T cell receptor beta chains sequenced from one sample in a study. MiXCR, applied by TCRdb to the RT-PCR reads, yields one record per CDR3 protein. The sample records about 680,000 distinct CDR3 sequences, 11% to 15% being singletons. The sequenced material came from memory CD4+ T cells from blood. The receptors here all came from a female donor in good health, serving as a healthy control.

A note on this clonotype: The junction and the germline gene differ at one end; a read error may be behind it. This chain connects TRBV20-1 to TRBJ1-6; D may be TRBD1 (5 bases). Germline CDR1 is DFQATT and CDR2 is SNEGSKA (reference sequence). This CDR3 is built from 15 residues. This CDR3 reads CSAGEEQVYNSPLHF. CDR3 in DNA: TGCAGTGCTGGAGAAGAACAGGTTTATAATTCACCCCTCCACTTT.

The gene calls are TRBV6-5 and TRBJ1-5; D call uncertain. Germline CDR1 is MNHEY and CDR2 is SVGAGI. The CDR3 extends over 15 amino acids. The V gene lost 2 bases and the J gene lost 4 bases, with 12 bases spanning the gap. CDR3 coding DNA: TGTGCCAGCAGTTACACTGGACTTTCTAATCAGCCCCAGCATTTT. It yields the protein CASSYTGLSNQPQHF.

At least ten counts were recorded for this clonotype. The V call is TRBV7-2, the J call TRBJ2-3; the D gene is possibly TRBD1 (5 bases). V gave up 4 bases and J gave up 3 bases, with 11 bases separating them. Germline CDR1 SGHTA, CDR2 FQGNSA. This CDR3 contains 14 residues. CDR3 sequence: CASSSLQGTDTQYF. The CDR3 DNA sequence: TGTGCCAGCAGCTCCCTCCAGGGTACAGATACGCAGTATTTT.

The chain links TRBV5-6 to TRBJ1-1, with 8 nucleotides matching TRBD1. Germline V gives CDR1 SGHDT, CDR2 YYEEEE. The CDR3 has 14 residues. With V trimmed by 3 bases and J by 7 bases, 8 bases remained unmatched. CDR3: CASSSYDRGNEAFF. The CDR3 bases are TGTGCCAGCAGCTCGTATGACAGGGGAAATGAAGCTTTCTTT. The complete variable domain, with remaining parts taken from reference TRBV5-6 and TRBJ1-1, reads DAGVTQSPTHLIKTRGQQVTLRCSPKSGHDTVSWYQQALGQGPQFIFQYYEEEERQRGNFPDRFSGHQFPNYSSELNVNALLLGDSALYLCASSSYDRGNEAFFGQGTRLTVV.

CDR3 sequence (DNA): TGCAGTGCTAGGGGACTAGCGGGAGGGCCTAACACCGGGGAGCTGTTTTTT. Translation: CSARGLAGGPNTGELFF. The V call is TRBV20-1, the J call TRBJ2-2; 16 nucleotides match TRBD2. The CDR3 runs to 17 residues. J lost 2 bases, V lost 3 bases, and 3 bases had no gene match. Germline-derived CDR1 and CDR2 are DFQATT and SNEGSKA (reference sequence).

This clonotype was detected ten times or more. The chain joins TRBV9 to TRBJ1-2, with D uncertain. Trimming took off 0 bases at V and 4 bases at J, with 10 bases between the two ends. The CDR3 length is 14 residues. Germline loops: CDR1 SGDLS, CDR2 YYNGEE. As DNA, the CDR3 is TGTGCCAGCAGCGTAGAGGACCCAATCTATGGCTACACCTTC. Translated, it gives CASSVEDPIYGYTF.